This TCR beta chain is drawn from a study of control samples from healthy donors and cancer patients. The method was immunoSEQ multiplex PCR; TCRdb's version includes in-frame clones alone and lacks a portion of them. The sample holds roughly 120,000 clones; approximately 87% are singletons and the top ten take around 10%. The table lists this clone with a count of one. J gave up 4 bases and V 4 bases, and 8 bases lay outside the gene matches. The CDR3 runs to 16 residues. CDR1 is SGHRS, CDR2 YFSETQ, per germline. Sample: blood. The chain has TRBV5-1 and TRBJ2-3, with 11 positions matching TRBD2. This TCR was sampled from a man younger than 45 in good health. The CDR3 sequence is CASSEYSGGASDTQYF. CDR3 coding DNA: TGCGCCAGCAGCGAATATAGCGGGGGGGCCTCAGATACGCAGTATTTT.